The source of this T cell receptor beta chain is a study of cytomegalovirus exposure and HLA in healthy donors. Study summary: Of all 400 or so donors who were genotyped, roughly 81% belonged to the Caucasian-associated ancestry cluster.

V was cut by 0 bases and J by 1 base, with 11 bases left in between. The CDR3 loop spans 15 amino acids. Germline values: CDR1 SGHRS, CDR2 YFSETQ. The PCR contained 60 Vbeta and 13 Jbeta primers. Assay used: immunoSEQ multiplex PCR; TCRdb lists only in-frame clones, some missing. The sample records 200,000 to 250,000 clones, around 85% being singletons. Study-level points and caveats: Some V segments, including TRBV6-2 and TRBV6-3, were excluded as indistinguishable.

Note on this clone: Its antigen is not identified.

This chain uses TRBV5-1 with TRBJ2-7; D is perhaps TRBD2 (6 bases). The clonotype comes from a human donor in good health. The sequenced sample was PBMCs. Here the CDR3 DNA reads TGCGCCAGCAGCTTGGGCGGGATCCCGTCCTACGAGCAGTACTTC. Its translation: CASSLGGIPSYEQYF.